The 5 T cell receptor beta chains in this list originate from one sample, sequenced in a study of blood T cell repertoires in COVID-19 (dated by TCRdb to about 2020). Library creation used the immunoSEQ multiplex PCR assay. TCRdb's version of the immuneACCESS table is confined to in-frame rearrangements and falls short of the full clone set. An unresolved V gene accounts for under half of the shortfall where checked; the remainder is of unknown origin. The sample table records around 160,000 clones; roughly 84% of these occur just once. The ten top clones hold under 7% of the sample. The specimen sequenced was PBMCs or T cells enriched from blood (not recorded which). These receptors all stem from a woman in her 50s who had been exposed to COVID-19.

The J gene is TRBJ1-4, the V gene TRBV9; D is perhaps TRBD1 (6 bases). V lost 4 bases and J lost 8, with 18 bases in between. The CDR3 runs 15 residues. Germline CDR1 SGDLS, CDR2 YYNGEE. The CDR3 sequence: CASSPVGARGEKLFF. CDR3 DNA: TGTGCCAGCAGCCCAGTGGGGGCGCGAGGAGAAAAACTGTTTTTT.

The genes are TRBV5-8 and TRBJ2-1; perhaps TRBD1 as D (6 bases). Germline CDR1 SGHTS, CDR2 YDEGEE. Trimming shortened V by 6 bases and J by 10 bases, and 20 bases separated the two germline ends. The CDR3 length is 14 residues. The chain's CDR3 is CASNLGDNRAEQFF. Here the CDR3 DNA reads TGTGCCAGCAACCTGGGGGACAATCGGGCCGAGCAGTTCTTC. Filled out from reference TRBV5-8 and TRBJ2-1, the complete variable domain reads EAGVTQSPTHLIKTRGQQATLRCSPISGHTSVYWYQQALGLGLQFLLWYDEGEERNRGNFPPRFSGRQFPNYSSELNVNALELEDSALYLCASNLGDNRAEQFFGPGTRLTVL.

As for this clone: No conserved phenylalanine or tryptophan is present at the end of the CDR3, so a read error is the likely explanation. The limits of the CDR3 on the DNA are not certain, so only TCRdb's listed CDR3 is given. The V and J genes are TRBV30 and TRBJ1-6; the D call in the table, TRBD1, was not verified against the DNA. CDR1 is GTSNPN, CDR2 SVGIG, per germline (reference sequence). With termini counted, the CDR3 has 11 amino acids. The chain's CDR3 is CAWSAPPQGAG.

The genes are TRBV29-1 and TRBJ1-2; 7 nucleotides align to TRBD1. CDR1 and CDR2 from the germline V gene are SQVTM and ANQGSEA. The CDR3 is made up of 13 amino acids. The V and J ends lost 2 bases and 4 bases, in that order; junction bases with no gene match: 4. DNA of the CDR3: TGCAGCGTTGAAACAGGGGCGGCCTATGGCTACACCTTC. Translating gives CSVETGAAYGYTF.

The chain recombines TRBV5-6 with TRBJ2-1; TRBD1 might be the D (5 bases). The V end was cut by 0 bases, the J end by 9 bases, with 10 bases between. The germline gives CDR1 SGHDT, CDR2 YYEEEE. The CDR3 loop spans 13 amino acids. The CDR3: CASSLAGASEQFF. DNA of the CDR3: TGTGCCAGCAGCTTGGCTGGGGCTTCTGAGCAGTTCTTC.